This entry lists 10 T cell receptor beta chains sequenced from one sample in a study of vaccination effects on CD4 cells after COVID-19. The ViraFEST assay expanded antigen-specific CD4+ T cells with viral peptide pools before sequencing. Once cultured for 10 days, the cells underwent separation to obtain CD4+ T cells. Nucleocapsid antibodies were negative in the vaccine recipients, who had never had SARS-CoV-2 infection. The antigens these receptors bind are not known. This table comes from immunoSEQ multiplex PCR, and its TCRdb copy is limited to in-frame clones, with some not included. The table lists just under 65,000 clones, about 79% of them singletons, with less than 4% in the top ten. The material was CD4+ T cells from PBMCs cultured with HCoV-OC43 spike peptides, obtained before COVID-19 vaccination. Regarding subset: HCoV-OC43 spike overlapping peptide pool stimulation. The receptors derive from a human donor who received a COVID-19 vaccine.

The chain is built from TRBV2 and TRBJ1-5; D is undetermined. The V and J ends lost 2 bases and 0 bases respectively, with 8 bases between them. This CDR3 is 15 amino acids long. Germline CDR1 is SNHLY and CDR2 is FYNNEI. The chain's CDR3 is CASSELAYSNQPQHF. The DNA for the CDR3 is TGTGCCAGCAGTGAATTGGCATATAGCAATCAGCCCCAGCATTTT. The full variable domain, its missing parts supplied by reference TRBV2 and TRBJ1-5, is EPEVTQTPSHQVTQMGQEVILRCVPISNHLYFYWYRQILGQKVEFLVSFYNNEISEKSEIFDDQFSVERPDGSNFTLKIRSTKLEDSAMYFCASSELAYSNQPQHFGDGTRLSIL.

The chain recombines TRBV9 with TRBJ1-4, with a tentative D call TRBD1 (5 bases). Germline V gives CDR1 SGDLS, CDR2 YYNGEE. V lost 1 base and J 4 bases, leaving 11 bases between the germline ends. The CDR3 loop spans 15 amino acids. CDR3 nucleotides: TGTGCCAGCAGCGTAACCGGGACCCTTAATGAAAAACTGTTTTTT. Translation: CASSVTGTLNEKLFF.

The count of this clone is one. This chain uses TRBV6-5 with TRBJ1-5; D unclear. Germline V gene sequence: CDR1 MNHEY, CDR2 SVGAGI. V was trimmed by 4 bases and J by 0 bases, leaving 4 bases between them. This CDR3 has 13 residues. Written as DNA, the CDR3 is TGTGCCAGCAGTTCGGATAGCAATCAGCCCCAGCATTTT. It is translated as CASSSDSNQPQHF.

The rearrangement links TRBV5-3 to TRBJ1-5; 11 nucleotides align to TRBD1. TRBV5-3 is an ORF for which the function is uncertain. Germline trimming cut 1 base from V and 7 bases from J; bases unmatched to any gene: 13. The CDR3 contains 18 residues. The CDR3 coding sequence is TGTGCCAGAAGCTTGCCCGACGAGGGACAGGGGGTGGGACAGCCCCAGCATTTT. Its translation is CARSLPDEGQGVGQPQHF.

V is TRBV9 and J is TRBJ1-2, with D unresolved. V was clipped by 2 bases and J by 2 bases, with 4 bases between them. The length of the CDR3 is 12 residues. The V gene's germline CDR1 is SGDLS and CDR2 YYNGEE. CDR3 DNA sequence: TGTGCCAGCAGCGTGGGCAACTATGGCTACACCTTC. Translation: CASSVGNYGYTF.

This clone was observed a few times. The V and J genes are TRBV6-1 and TRBJ1-1, with 10 bases identical to TRBD1. This CDR3 is 17 amino acids long. V shed 3 bases, J shed 0 bases, and the junction held 7 bases outside the gene matches. Germline CDR1 and CDR2: MNHNS and SASEGT. The CDR3 loop reads CASSDGDRGVMNTEAFF. For the CDR3, the DNA is TGTGCCAGCAGTGATGGGGACAGGGGCGTCATGAACACTGAAGCTTTCTTT.

This clone occurred a few times. The rearrangement uses TRBV4-1 and TRBJ1-2; D is possibly TRBD1 (5 bases). The V end lost 2 bases, the J end lost 3 bases, and 16 bases lay between the germline ends. The germline V gene has CDR1 MGHRA and CDR2 YSYEKL. The CDR3 extends over 16 amino acids. Here the CDR3 reads CASSQKRDRPDYGYTF. The CDR3 region has the DNA TGCGCCAGCAGCCAAAAAAGGGACCGACCGGACTATGGCTACACCTTC.

There are a few counts of this clone. The chain carries TRBV24-1 and TRBJ1-1; TRBD1 is a possible D gene (6 bases). This CDR3 is 14 amino acids long. CDR1 is KGHDR, CDR2 SFDVKD, per germline. V was trimmed by 4 bases and J by 2 bases, leaving 10 bases between them. The CDR3 bases are TGTGCCACCAGTGACGGGGGCGCAAACACTGAAGCTTTCTTT. This codes for CATSDGGANTEAFF.

V usage is TRBV6-2 or TRBV6-3 and J usage is TRBJ1-2; TRBD1 agrees at 7 bases. Germline V gives CDR1 MNHEY, CDR2 SVGEGT. CDR3 length equals 15 residues. J lost 0 bases, V lost 6 bases, and 7 bases had no gene match. The CDR3 region is CASSLTGTANYGYTF. The CDR3 nucleotides read TGTGCCAGCAGCCTCACTGGGACAGCTAACTATGGCTACACCTTC.

This chain uses TRBV24-1 with TRBJ2-1; 9 nucleotides align to TRBD2. V shed 4 bases, J shed 9 bases, and the junction held 9 bases outside the gene matches. The CDR3 length is 15 residues. Germline lookup yields CDR1 KGHDR and CDR2 SFDVKD. In DNA form, the CDR3 reads TGTGCCACCAGTGAGCGCGGGGGGGCCAGGAGTGAGCAGTTCTTC. Translation: CATSERGGARSEQFF.